These 22 T cell receptor beta chains were sequenced from one sample in a study of PD-1 blockade in classical Hodgkin lymphoma. Brentuximab vedotin exposure varied among the patients, all of whom had relapsed after autologous stem cell transplantation. Only in-frame clones appear in the TCRdb table, and some are missing; sequencing was by immunoSEQ multiplex PCR. The sample yields approximately 41,000 clones, roughly 86% seen once. The sample here was peripheral blood mononuclear cells (PBMCs), taken before the second cycle of nivolumab. The receptor set was obtained from a human donor with classical Hodgkin lymphoma.

V usage is TRBV5-4 and J usage is TRBJ2-6, with D perhaps TRBD1 or TRBD2 (6 bases each). Germline V gives CDR1 SGHNT, CDR2 YYREEE (reference sequence). Trimming took 2 bases from V and 2 from J, leaving 8 bases between them. This CDR3 spans 15 amino acids. CDR3 coding DNA: TGTGCCAGCAGCTTTAGGGGGGCTGGGGCCAACGTCCTGACTTTC. Its translation is CASSFRGAGANVLTF.

This rearrangement joins TRBV7-7 to TRBJ2-5, with D perhaps TRBD1 (6 bases). The CDR3 covers 14 residues. The V gene's germline CDR1 is SSHAT and CDR2 FNYEAQ (reference sequence). V was cut by 5 bases and J by 1 base, with 11 bases left in between. The CDR3 reads CASSLRTAQETQYF. The CDR3 DNA follows: TGTGCCAGCAGCCTACGGACAGCCCAAGAGACCCAGTACTTC.

The chain links TRBV9 to TRBJ1-1; D is unresolved. Trimming cost V 0 bases and J 4 bases, with 10 bases left between them. The V gene's germline CDR1 is SGDLS and CDR2 YYNGEE. This CDR3 contains 14 residues. CDR3 in DNA: TGTGCCAGCAGCGTAGCCGTCGGGAGCACTGAAGCTTTCTTT. Residues: CASSVAVGSTEAFF.

The V call is TRBV6-5, the J call TRBJ1-3, with TRBD1 matching over 10 bases. CDR3 length: 15 amino acids. Germline CDR1 and CDR2: MNHEY and SVGAGI. The J segment lost 4 bases and the V segment lost 8 bases, leaving 8 bases of the junction unmatched. DNA for the CDR3: TGTGCCAGCGGGTTCGACAGGGGGCTCGGAAACACCATATATTTT. Translating it yields CASGFDRGLGNTIYF.

The V gene is TRBV19, the J gene TRBJ2-1; 8 bases line up with TRBD1. The CDR3 sequence is 15 residues long. In germline, CDR1 is LNHDA, CDR2 SQIVND (reference sequence). V was pared by 4 bases and J by 7 bases, with 9 bases of the junction left unmatched. CDR3 region: CASSTDRGPWNEQFF. DNA for the CDR3: TGTGCCAGTAGTACAGACAGGGGTCCGTGGAATGAGCAGTTCTTC.

The rearrangement links TRBV23-1 to TRBJ2-7; tentative D call: TRBD2 (6 bases). TRBV23-1 is labeled an ORF, and its function is uncertain. CDR3 size: 14 residues. V gave up 2 bases and J gave up 3 bases, with 11 bases separating them. CDR3 DNA sequence: TGCGCCAGCAGTCAAGGGGAGGACGTCTACGAGCAGTACTTC. It is translated as CASSQGEDVYEQYF.

V gene TRBV18 combines with J gene TRBJ2-1; 9 nucleotides match TRBD2. The CDR3 consists of 18 residues. Germline lookup yields CDR1 KGHSH and CDR2 LQKENI. Germline trimming cut 3 bases from V and 3 bases from J; bases unmatched to any gene: 12. The CDR3 is CASSPTTSGLRHYNEQFF. DNA of the CDR3: TGTGCCAGCTCACCGACCACTAGCGGGCTCAGACACTACAATGAGCAGTTCTTC. Using reference TRBV18 and TRBJ2-1 for the parts outside the CDR3, the full variable domain is NAGVMQNPRHLVRRRGQEARLRCSPMKGHSHVYWYRQLPEEGLKFMVYLQKENIIDESGMPKERFSAEFPKEGPSILRIQQVVRGDSAAYFCASSPTTSGLRHYNEQFFGPGTRLTVL.

This sequence joins TRBV4-2 and TRBJ2-3; D perhaps matches TRBD2 (5 bases). CDR3 length: 15 residues. Germline values: CDR1 LGHNA, CDR2 YNFKEQ. V lost 5 bases and J 0 bases, leaving 12 bases between the germline ends. The CDR3 protein is CASSDRGSSTDTQYF. The CDR3 DNA reads as TGTGCCAGCAGCGACCGGGGTTCTAGCACAGATACGCAGTATTTT.

V gene TRBV6-4 combines with J gene TRBJ2-3; a weak D match, TRBD2 (5 bases). Trimming removed 4 bases at V and 2 bases at J, with 13 bases between. The germline V gene has CDR1 MRHNA and CDR2 SNTAGT. There are 15 residues in the CDR3. This CDR3 reads CASSVERSPTDTQYF. The DNA for the CDR3 is TGTGCCAGCAGTGTCGAGCGGAGCCCCACAGATACGCAGTATTTT.

The CDR3 DNA follows: TGCGCCAGCAGCCAAGAATTCAGAGGCAATCAGCCCCAGCATTTT. Residues: CASSQEFRGNQPQHF. The chain carries TRBV4-3 and TRBJ1-5; D ambiguous. Looked up from germline, CDR1 is LGHNA and CDR2 is YSLEER. V shed 0 bases and J shed 2 bases, with 8 bases lying between them. This CDR3 is built from 15 residues.

This clone was seen once. The chain uses TRBV5-1 and TRBJ2-5, with TRBD1 as a possible D gene (6 bases). Germline assignment: CDR1 SGHRS and CDR2 YFSETQ. The CDR3 is made up of 17 amino acids. The V end lost 0 bases, the J end lost 3 bases, and 18 bases lay between the germline ends. CDR3 protein: CASSLEPGEGGKETQYF. CDR3 coding DNA: TGCGCCAGCAGCTTGGAACCAGGGGAAGGCGGAAAAGAGACCCAGTACTTC.

This chain connects TRBV4-2 to TRBJ2-1, with 8 bases matching TRBD2. The J segment lost 7 bases and the V segment lost 4 bases, leaving 9 bases of the junction unmatched. The CDR3 spans 15 residues. Germline assignment: CDR1 LGHNA and CDR2 YNFKEQ. The CDR3 here is CASSPGLAGRNEQFF. The DNA of the CDR3 is TGTGCCAGCAGCCCCGGACTAGCAGGGAGGAATGAGCAGTTCTTC.

This sequence joins TRBV5-1 and TRBJ2-2; TRBD2 aligns across 14 bases. Germline-derived CDR1 and CDR2 are SGHRS and YFSETQ. Unmatched junction bases numbered 5, after V lost 4 bases and J lost 3 bases. This CDR3 region has 17 residues. CDR3 sequence reads: CASSTGTSGSHTGELFF. The CDR3 DNA follows: TGCGCCAGCAGCACTGGGACTAGCGGGAGTCACACCGGGGAGCTGTTTTTT.

This clone was counted only a few times. The rearrangement uses TRBV11-1 and TRBJ1-1; no reliable D call. CDR1 and CDR2 from the germline V gene are SGHAT and FQDESV (reference sequence). The CDR3 runs 13 residues. Trimming took 2 bases from V and 1 from J, leaving 5 bases between them. CDR3 region: CASSLNRNTEAFF. CDR3 DNA: TGTGCCAGCAGCTTAAACAGGAACACTGAAGCTTTCTTT. The full variable domain, in which reference TRBV11-1 and TRBJ1-1 provide the parts outside the CDR3, is EAEVAQSPRYKITEKSQAVAFWCDPISGHATLYWYRQILGQGPELLVQFQDESVVDDSQLPKDRFSAERLKGVDSTLKIQPAELGDSAMYLCASSLNRNTEAFFGQGTRLTVV.

This clone showed up just a few times. The chain employs TRBV7-6 and TRBJ1-2; D gene unclear. CDR3 size: 13 residues. Trimming removed 1 base from V and 7 bases from J, with 10 bases in between. The germline gives CDR1 SGHVS, CDR2 FNYEAQ. CDR3 nucleotide sequence: TGTGCCAGCAGCTTAGGGGGTCCTAGTGGCTACACCTTC. Its protein product is CASSLGGPSGYTF.

J is TRBJ2-1 and V is TRBV27; a possible D gene is TRBD2 (6 bases). From germline, CDR1 is MNHEY and CDR2 SMNVEV (reference sequence). Trimming took 8 bases from V and 4 from J, leaving 15 bases between them. The CDR3 consists of 14 residues. The CDR3 loop reads CASASGGLYNEQFF. The CDR3 DNA is TGTGCCAGCGCCTCCGGGGGACTTTACAATGAGCAGTTCTTC.

The chain recombines TRBV18 with TRBJ1-4; D is unresolved. The CDR3 sequence is 14 residues long. Germline CDR1 reads KGHSH; CDR2 reads LQKENI. V was clipped by 3 bases and J by 3 bases, with 8 bases between them. The CDR3 reads CASSPVGANEKLFF. In nucleotides, the CDR3 is TGTGCCAGCTCACCCGTAGGCGCTAATGAAAAACTGTTTTTT.

This chain joins TRBV27 and TRBJ2-7, with a possible D match to TRBD2 (6 bases). V lost 0 bases to trimming and J lost 2 bases, with 20 bases between them. The length of the CDR3 is 18 residues. The V gene's germline CDR1 is MNHEY and CDR2 SMNVEV (reference sequence). The CDR3 DNA reads TGTGCCAGCAGTTTATCGAACAGCTTGGGTAGCGGAACCTACGAGCAGTACTTC. Protein product: CASSLSNSLGSGTYEQYF.

The chain employs TRBV29-1 and TRBJ2-7; weak D call: TRBD1 (5 bases). The CDR3 has 14 residues. Trimming removed 3 bases at V and 0 bases at J, with 12 bases between. Germline V CDR1 and CDR2: SQVTM, ANQGSEA. CDR3 DNA sequence: TGCAGCGTTGATAGTAGGGGAAACTCCTACGAGCAGTACTTC. This gives the protein CSVDSRGNSYEQYF.

This clone was detected only a few times. The CDR3: CASRAASSYEQYF. The CDR3, as DNA: TGCGCCAGCAGGGCGGCTAGCTCCTACGAGCAGTACTTC. The rearrangement joins TRBV5-1 to TRBJ2-7; D call uncertain. Germline-derived CDR1 and CDR2 are SGHRS and YFSETQ. Trimming removed 5 bases at V and 0 bases at J, with 9 bases between. The CDR3 spans 13 residues.

The chain joins TRBV6-4 to TRBJ2-3; TRBD2 matches 7 bases. The germline gives CDR1 MRHNA, CDR2 SNTAGT. The J segment lost 1 base and the V segment lost 3 bases, leaving 4 bases of the junction unmatched. This CDR3 is built from 15 residues. The CDR3 here is CASSEQRGGTDTQYF. The DNA for the CDR3 is TGTGCCAGCAGTGAACAGCGGGGAGGCACAGATACGCAGTATTTT.

The chain joins TRBV2 to TRBJ2-3; D might be TRBD1 or TRBD2, each matching 5 bases. This CDR3 spans 16 amino acids. CDR1 SNHLY and CDR2 FYNNEI come from the germline V gene. Trimming took 1 base from V and 3 from J, leaving 14 bases between them. The CDR3 protein is CASSEGQGEGTDTQYF. The CDR3 DNA reads as TGTGCCAGCAGTGAAGGTCAGGGAGAGGGGACAGATACGCAGTATTTT.